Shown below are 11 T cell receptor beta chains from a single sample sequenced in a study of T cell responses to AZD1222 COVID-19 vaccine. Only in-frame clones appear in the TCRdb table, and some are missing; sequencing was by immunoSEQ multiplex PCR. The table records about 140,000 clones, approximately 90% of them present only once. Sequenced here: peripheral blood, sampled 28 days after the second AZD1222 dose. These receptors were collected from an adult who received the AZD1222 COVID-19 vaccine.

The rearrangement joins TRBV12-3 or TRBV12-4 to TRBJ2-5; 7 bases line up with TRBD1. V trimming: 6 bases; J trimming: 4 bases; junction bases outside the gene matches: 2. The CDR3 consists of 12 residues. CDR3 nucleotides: TGTGCCAGCAGCCGACAGGGAGAGACCCAGTACTTC. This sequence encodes CASSRQGETQYF.

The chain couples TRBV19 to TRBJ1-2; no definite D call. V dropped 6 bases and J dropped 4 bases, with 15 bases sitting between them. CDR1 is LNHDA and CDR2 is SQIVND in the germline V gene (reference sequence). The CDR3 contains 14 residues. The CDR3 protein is CASSARPPLYGYTF. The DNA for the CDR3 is TGTGCCAGTAGCGCTAGACCTCCCCTCTATGGCTACACCTTC.

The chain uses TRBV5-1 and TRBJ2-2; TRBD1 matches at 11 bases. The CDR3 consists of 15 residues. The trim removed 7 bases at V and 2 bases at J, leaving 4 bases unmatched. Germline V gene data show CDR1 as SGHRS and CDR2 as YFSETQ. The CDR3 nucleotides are TGCGCCAGCGCTGGACAGGGGGCTAACACCGGGGAGCTGTTTTTT. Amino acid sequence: CASAGQGANTGELFF. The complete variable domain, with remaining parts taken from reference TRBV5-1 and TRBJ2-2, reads KAGVTQTPRYLIKTRGQQVTLSCSPISGHRSVSWYQQTPGQGLQFLFEYFSETQRNKGNFPGRFSGRQFSNSRSEMNVSTLELGDSALYLCASAGQGANTGELFFGEGSRLTVL.

CDR3 sequence reads: CASSHDGYEQYF. CDR3 sequence (DNA): TGTGCCAGCAGCCACGACGGCTACGAGCAGTACTTC. The chain has TRBV7-2 and TRBJ2-7; D is undetermined. Trimming stripped 5 bases from V and 3 bases from J, with 8 bases between. CDR3 length: 12 residues. The germline CDR1 and CDR2 sequences are SGHTA and FQGNSA.

The chain's CDR3 is CASSLERGGMGTSYEQYF. The CDR3 coding sequence is TGTGCCAGCAGTCTTGAGAGGGGCGGGATGGGAACCTCCTACGAGCAGTACTTC. The chain couples TRBV11-2 to TRBJ2-7; D might be TRBD2 (6 bases). Germline lookup yields CDR1 SGHAT and CDR2 FQNNGV. CDR3 size: 18 residues. Trimming removed 6 bases at V and 0 bases at J, with 24 bases between.

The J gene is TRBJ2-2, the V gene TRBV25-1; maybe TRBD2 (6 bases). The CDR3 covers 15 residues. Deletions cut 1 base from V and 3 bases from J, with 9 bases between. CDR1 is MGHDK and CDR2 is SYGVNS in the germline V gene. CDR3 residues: CASSESGVHTGELFF. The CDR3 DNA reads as TGTGCCAGCAGTGAATCGGGGGTTCACACCGGGGAGCTGTTTTTT.

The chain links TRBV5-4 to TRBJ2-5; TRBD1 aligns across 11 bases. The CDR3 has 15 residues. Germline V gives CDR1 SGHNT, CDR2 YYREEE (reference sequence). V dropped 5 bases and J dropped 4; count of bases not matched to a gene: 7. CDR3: CASSWDRGERETQYF. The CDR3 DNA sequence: TGTGCCAGCAGTTGGGACAGGGGGGAGAGAGAGACCCAGTACTTC.

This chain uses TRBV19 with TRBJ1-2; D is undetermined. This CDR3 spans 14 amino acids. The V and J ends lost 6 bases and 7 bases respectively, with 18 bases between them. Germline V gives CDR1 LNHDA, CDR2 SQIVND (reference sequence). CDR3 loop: CASSGSWRDGGYTF. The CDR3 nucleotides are TGTGCCAGTAGCGGGTCGTGGCGAGACGGTGGCTACACCTTC.

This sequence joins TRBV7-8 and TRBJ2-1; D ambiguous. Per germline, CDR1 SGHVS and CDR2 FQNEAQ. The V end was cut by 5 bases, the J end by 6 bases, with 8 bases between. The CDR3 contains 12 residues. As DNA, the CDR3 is TGTGCCAGCAGCATCCCCCGCAATGAGCAGTTCTTC. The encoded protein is CASSIPRNEQFF. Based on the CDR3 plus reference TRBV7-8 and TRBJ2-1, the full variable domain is GAGVSQSPRYKVAKRGQDVALRCDPISGHVSLFWYQQALGQGPEFLTYFQNEAQLDKSGLPSDRFFAERPEGSVSTLKIQRTQQEDSAVYLCASSIPRNEQFFGPGTRLTVL.

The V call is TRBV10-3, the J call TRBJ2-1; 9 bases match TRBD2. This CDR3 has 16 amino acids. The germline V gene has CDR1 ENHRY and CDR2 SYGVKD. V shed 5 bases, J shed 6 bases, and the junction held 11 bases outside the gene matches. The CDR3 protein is CAISSVGSGGPNEQFF. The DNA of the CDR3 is TGTGCCATCAGTTCCGTGGGTAGCGGGGGCCCCAATGAGCAGTTCTTC.

This chain's CDR3 is CASSLDGGRSTDTQYF. The CDR3 bases are TGCGCCAGCAGCTTGGATGGGGGGAGAAGCACAGATACGCAGTATTTT. The chain links TRBV5-1 to TRBJ2-3; D perhaps matches TRBD2 (6 bases). This CDR3 is 16 amino acids long. Germline V CDR1 and CDR2: SGHRS, YFSETQ. Trimming took off 0 bases at V and 0 bases at J, with 11 bases between the two ends. Variable domain in full (rest from reference TRBV5-1 and TRBJ2-3): KAGVTQTPRYLIKTRGQQVTLSCSPISGHRSVSWYQQTPGQGLQFLFEYFSETQRNKGNFPGRFSGRQFSNSRSEMNVSTLELGDSALYLCASSLDGGRSTDTQYFGPGTRLTVL.